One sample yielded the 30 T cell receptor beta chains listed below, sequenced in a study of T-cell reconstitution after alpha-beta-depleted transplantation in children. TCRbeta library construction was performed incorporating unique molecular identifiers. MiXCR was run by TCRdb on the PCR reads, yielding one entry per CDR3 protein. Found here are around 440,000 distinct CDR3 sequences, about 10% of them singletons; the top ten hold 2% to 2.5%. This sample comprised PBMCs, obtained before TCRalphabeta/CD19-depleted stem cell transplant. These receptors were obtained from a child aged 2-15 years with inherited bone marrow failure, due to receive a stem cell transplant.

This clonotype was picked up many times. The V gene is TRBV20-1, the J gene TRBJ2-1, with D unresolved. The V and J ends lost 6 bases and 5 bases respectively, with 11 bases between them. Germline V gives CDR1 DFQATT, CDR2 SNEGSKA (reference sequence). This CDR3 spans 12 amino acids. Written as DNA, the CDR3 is TGCAGTGCCGACCGAGGACACAATGAGCAGTTCTTC. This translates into CSADRGHNEQFF.

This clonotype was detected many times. This chain's CDR3 is CASSPPVNTEAFF. CDR3 in DNA: TGTGCCAGCTCACCACCGGTAAACACTGAAGCTTTCTTT. V gene TRBV18 combines with J gene TRBJ1-1; D unclear. Per the germline V gene, CDR1 is KGHSH and CDR2 is LQKENI. V was shortened by 0 bases and J by 2 bases, with 4 bases between the two germline ends. The CDR3 extends over 13 amino acids. The full variable domain, in which reference TRBV18 and TRBJ1-1 provide the parts outside the CDR3, is NAGVMQNPRHLVRRRGQEARLRCSPMKGHSHVYWYRQLPEEGLKFMVYLQKENIIDESGMPKERFSAEFPKEGPSILRIQQVVRGDSAAYFCASSPPVNTEAFFGQGTRLTVV.

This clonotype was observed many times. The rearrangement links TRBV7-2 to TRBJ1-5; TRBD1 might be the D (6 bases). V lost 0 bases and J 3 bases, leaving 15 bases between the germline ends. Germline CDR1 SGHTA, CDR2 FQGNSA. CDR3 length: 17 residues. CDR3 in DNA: TGTGCCAGCAGCTTAGCGCCGGCAGGGGCCTTCAATCAGCCCCAGCATTTT. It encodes CASSLAPAGAFNQPQHF.

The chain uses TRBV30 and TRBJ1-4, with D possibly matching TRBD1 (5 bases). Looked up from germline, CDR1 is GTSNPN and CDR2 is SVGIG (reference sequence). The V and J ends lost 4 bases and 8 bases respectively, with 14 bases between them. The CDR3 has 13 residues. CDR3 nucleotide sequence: TGTGCCTGGAATGCAGGGCTGCGCGAAAAACTGTTTTTT. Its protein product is CAWNAGLREKLFF.

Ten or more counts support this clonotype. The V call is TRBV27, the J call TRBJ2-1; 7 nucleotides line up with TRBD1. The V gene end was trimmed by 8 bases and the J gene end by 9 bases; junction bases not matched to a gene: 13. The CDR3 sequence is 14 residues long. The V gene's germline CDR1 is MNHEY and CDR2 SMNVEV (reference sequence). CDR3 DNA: TGTGCCAGCGGCCCGACAGGGAGAACTGGTGAGCAGTTCTTC. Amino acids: CASGPTGRTGEQFF.

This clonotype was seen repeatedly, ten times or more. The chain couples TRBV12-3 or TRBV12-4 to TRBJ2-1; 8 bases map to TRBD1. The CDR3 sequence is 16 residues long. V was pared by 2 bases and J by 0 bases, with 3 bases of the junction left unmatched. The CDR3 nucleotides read TGTGCCAGCAGTTTACTGGGGACAGGCTCCTACAATGAGCAGTTCTTC. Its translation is CASSLLGTGSYNEQFF.

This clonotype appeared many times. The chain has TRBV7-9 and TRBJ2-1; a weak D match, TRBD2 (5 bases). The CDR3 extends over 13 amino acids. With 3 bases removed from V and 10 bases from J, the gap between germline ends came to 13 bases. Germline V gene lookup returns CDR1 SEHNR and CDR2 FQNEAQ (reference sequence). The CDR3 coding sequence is TGTGCCAGCAGCTTTTTAACGGGGATGGAGCAGTTCTTC. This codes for CASSFLTGMEQFF.

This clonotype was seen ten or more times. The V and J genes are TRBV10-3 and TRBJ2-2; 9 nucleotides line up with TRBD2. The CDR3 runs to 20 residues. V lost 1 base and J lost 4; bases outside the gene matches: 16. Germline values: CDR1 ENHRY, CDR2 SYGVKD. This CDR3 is CAISEFRDRISGSSTGELFF. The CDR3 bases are TGTGCCATCAGTGAGTTCCGAGATCGGATTAGCGGGAGTAGCACCGGGGAGCTGTTTTTT.

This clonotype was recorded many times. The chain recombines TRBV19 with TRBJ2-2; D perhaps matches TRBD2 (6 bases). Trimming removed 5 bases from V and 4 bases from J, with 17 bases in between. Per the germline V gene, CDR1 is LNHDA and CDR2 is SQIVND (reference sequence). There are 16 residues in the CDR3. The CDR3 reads CASSPDPGTSTGELFF. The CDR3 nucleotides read TGTGCCAGTAGTCCAGATCCGGGGACTTCCACCGGGGAGCTGTTTTTT. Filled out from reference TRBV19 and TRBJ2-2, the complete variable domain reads DGGITQSPKYLFRKEGQNVTLSCEQNLNHDAMYWYRQDPGQGLRLIYYSQIVNDFQKGDIAEGYSVSREKKESFPLTVTSAQKNPTAFYLCASSPDPGTSTGELFFGEGSRLTVL.

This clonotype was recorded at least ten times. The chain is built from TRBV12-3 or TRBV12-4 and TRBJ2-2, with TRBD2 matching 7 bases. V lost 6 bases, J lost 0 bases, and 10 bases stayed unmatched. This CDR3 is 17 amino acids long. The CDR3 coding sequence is TGTGCCAGCAGCTCGGCCGGCGGGAGAACGAACACCGGGGAGCTGTTTTTT. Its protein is CASSSAGGRTNTGELFF.

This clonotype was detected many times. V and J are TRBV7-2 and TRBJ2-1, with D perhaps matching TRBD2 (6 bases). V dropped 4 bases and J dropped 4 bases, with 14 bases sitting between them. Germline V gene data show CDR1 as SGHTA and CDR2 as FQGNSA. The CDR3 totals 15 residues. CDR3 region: CASSSGTSYYNEQFF. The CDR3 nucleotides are TGTGCCAGCAGCTCCGGGACTTCGTATTACAATGAGCAGTTCTTC.

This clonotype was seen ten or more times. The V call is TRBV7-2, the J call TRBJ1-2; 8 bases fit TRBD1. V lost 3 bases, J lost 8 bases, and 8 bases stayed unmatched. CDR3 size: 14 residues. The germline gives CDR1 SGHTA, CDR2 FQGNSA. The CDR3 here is CASSFLQGALGYTF. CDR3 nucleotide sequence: TGTGCCAGCAGCTTTCTCCAGGGGGCGCTAGGCTACACCTTC.

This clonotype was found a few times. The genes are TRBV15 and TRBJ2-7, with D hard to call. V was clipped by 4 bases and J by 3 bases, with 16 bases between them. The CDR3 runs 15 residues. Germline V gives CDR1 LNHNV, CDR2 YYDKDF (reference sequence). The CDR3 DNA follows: TGTGCCACCAGCACCCAGCGTGCTACCGTCTACGAGCAGTACTTC. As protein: CATSTQRATVYEQYF.

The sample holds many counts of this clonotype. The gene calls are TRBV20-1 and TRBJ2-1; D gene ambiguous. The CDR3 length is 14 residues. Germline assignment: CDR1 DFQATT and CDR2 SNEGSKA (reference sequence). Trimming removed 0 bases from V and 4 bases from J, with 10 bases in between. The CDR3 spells CSARDLQNYNEQFF. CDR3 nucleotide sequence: TGCAGTGCTAGAGATTTACAGAATTACAATGAGCAGTTCTTC.

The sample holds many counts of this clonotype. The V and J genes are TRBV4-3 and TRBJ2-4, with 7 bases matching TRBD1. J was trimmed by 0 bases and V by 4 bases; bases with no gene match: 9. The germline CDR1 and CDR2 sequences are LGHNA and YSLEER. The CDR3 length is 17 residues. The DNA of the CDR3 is TGCGCCAGCAGCCCAGACAGGGAAGGGAGAGCCAAAAACATTCAGTACTTC. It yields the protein CASSPDREGRAKNIQYF.

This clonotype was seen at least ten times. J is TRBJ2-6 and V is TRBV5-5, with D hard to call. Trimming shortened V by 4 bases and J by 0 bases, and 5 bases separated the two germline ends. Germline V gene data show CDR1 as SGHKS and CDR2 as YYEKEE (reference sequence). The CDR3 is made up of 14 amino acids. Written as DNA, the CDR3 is TGTGCCAGCAGCGAAAACTCTGGGGCCAACGTCCTGACTTTC. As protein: CASSENSGANVLTF.

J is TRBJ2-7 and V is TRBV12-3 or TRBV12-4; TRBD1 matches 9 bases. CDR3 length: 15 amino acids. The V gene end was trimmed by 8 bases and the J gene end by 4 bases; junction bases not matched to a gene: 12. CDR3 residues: CASSELGDREYEQYF. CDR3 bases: TGTGCCAGCTCCGAATTGGGGGACAGGGAATACGAGCAGTACTTC.

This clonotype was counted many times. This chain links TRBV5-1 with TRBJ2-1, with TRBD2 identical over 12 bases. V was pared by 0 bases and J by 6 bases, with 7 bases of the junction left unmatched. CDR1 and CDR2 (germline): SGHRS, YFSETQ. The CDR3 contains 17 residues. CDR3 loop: CASSLVHLAGGANEQFF. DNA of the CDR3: TGCGCCAGCAGCTTGGTACATCTAGCGGGAGGGGCCAATGAGCAGTTCTTC.

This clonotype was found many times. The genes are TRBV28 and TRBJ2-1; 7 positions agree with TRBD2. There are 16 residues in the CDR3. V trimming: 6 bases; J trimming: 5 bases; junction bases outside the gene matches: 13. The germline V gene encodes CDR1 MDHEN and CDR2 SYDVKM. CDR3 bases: TGTGCCAGCAGGCCCCCTTGGGGGAGGGACGACAATGAGCAGTTCTTC. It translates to CASRPPWGRDDNEQFF.

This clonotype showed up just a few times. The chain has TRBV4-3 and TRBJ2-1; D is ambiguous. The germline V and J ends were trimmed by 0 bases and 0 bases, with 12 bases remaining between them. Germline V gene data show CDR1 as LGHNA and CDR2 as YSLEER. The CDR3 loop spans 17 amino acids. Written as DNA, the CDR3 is TGCGCCAGCAGCCAAGATGCCCATTGGAGCTCCTACAATGAGCAGTTCTTC. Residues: CASSQDAHWSSYNEQFF.

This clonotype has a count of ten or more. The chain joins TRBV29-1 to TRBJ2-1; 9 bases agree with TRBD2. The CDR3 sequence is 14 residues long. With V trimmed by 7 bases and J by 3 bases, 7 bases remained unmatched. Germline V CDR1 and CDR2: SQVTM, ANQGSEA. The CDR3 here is CSGQIAGVYNEQFF. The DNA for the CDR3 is TGCAGCGGCCAAATAGCGGGAGTCTACAATGAGCAGTTCTTC.

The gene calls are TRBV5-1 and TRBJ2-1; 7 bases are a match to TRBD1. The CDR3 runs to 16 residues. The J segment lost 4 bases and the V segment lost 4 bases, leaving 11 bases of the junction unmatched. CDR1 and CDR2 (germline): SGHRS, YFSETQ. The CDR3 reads CASSDGTANIYNEQFF. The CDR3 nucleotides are TGCGCCAGCAGCGACGGGACAGCTAATATTTACAATGAGCAGTTCTTC.

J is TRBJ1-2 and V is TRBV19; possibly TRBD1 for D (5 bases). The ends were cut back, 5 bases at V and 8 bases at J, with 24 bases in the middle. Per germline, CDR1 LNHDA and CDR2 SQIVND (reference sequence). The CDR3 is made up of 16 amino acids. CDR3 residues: CASSWRFEGILNGYTF. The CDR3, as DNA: TGTGCCAGTAGTTGGCGGTTTGAGGGGATTTTGAACGGCTACACCTTC. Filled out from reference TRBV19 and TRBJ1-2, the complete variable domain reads DGGITQSPKYLFRKEGQNVTLSCEQNLNHDAMYWYRQDPGQGLRLIYYSQIVNDFQKGDIAEGYSVSREKKESFPLTVTSAQKNPTAFYLCASSWRFEGILNGYTFGSGTRLTVV.

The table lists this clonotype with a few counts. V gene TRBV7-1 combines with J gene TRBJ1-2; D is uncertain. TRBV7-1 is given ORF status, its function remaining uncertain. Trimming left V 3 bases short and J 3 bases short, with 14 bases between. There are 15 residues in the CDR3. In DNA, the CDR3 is TGTGCCAGCAGCTCTTGGACGGACCTCTACTATGGCTACACCTTC. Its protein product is CASSSWTDLYYGYTF.

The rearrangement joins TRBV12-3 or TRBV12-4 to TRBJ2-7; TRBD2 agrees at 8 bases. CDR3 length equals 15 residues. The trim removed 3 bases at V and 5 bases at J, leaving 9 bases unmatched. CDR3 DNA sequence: TGTGCCAGCAGTTTGTGGGGACGGGGGGGTCACGAGCAGTACTTC. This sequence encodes CASSLWGRGGHEQYF.

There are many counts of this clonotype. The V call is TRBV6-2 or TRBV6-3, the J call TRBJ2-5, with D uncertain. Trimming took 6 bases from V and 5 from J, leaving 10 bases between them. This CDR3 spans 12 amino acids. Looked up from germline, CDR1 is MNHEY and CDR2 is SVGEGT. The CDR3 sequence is CASRTPSETQYF. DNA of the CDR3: TGTGCCAGCAGAACCCCGTCCGAGACCCAGTACTTC.

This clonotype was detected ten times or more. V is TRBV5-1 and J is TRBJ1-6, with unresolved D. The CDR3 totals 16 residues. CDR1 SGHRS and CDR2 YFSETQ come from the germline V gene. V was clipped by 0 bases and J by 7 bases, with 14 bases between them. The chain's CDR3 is CASSLAPEARNSPLHF. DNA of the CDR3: TGCGCCAGCAGCTTGGCGCCGGAGGCTCGGAATTCACCCCTCCACTTT.

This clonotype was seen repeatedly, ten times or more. CDR3 nucleotides: TGTGCCAGCAGCGTAGCTCCGGTTGGCACAGATACGCAGTATTTT. The encoded protein is CASSVAPVGTDTQYF. The chain has TRBV9 and TRBJ2-3; D not resolved. Germline CDR1 is SGDLS and CDR2 is YYNGEE. The CDR3 is made up of 15 amino acids. V shed 0 bases and J shed 1 base, with 9 bases lying between them.

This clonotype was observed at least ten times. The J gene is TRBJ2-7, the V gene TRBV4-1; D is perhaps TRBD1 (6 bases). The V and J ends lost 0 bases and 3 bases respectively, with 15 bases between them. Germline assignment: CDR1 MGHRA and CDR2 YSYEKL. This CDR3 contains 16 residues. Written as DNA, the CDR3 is TGCGCCAGCAGCCAAGATGTGGGGACAAAGCGCTACGAGCAGTACTTC. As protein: CASSQDVGTKRYEQYF.

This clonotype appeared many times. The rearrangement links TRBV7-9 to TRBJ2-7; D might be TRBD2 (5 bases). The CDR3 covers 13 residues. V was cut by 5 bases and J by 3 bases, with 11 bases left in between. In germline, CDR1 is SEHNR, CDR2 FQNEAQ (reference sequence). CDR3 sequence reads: CASSPGELYEQYF. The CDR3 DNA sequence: TGTGCCAGCAGCCCCGGGGAGCTCTACGAGCAGTACTTC.